A selection of T cell receptor beta chains follows, all from one sample in a study of T-cell reconstitution after alpha-beta-depleted transplantation in children. Each CDR3 protein is one row after TCRdb ran MiXCR on the PCR reads. Of about 58,000 distinct CDR3 sequences detected, less than 55% appear once; the ten largest clones hold more than 95%. The input for sequencing was PBMCs, mostly from graft donor cells, taken 360 days after TCRalphabeta/CD19-depleted stem cell transplant. These receptors were taken from a male patient younger than 18 who had a stem cell transplant for acute lymphoblastic leukemia, so the T cells may come from the graft donor. Both conserved end residues are part of each CDR3. A D gene is named only where the DNA matches it firmly.

j_gene: TRBJ2-3
v_gene: TRBV27
d_gene: TRBD2
CDR3aa: CASSLGRAEDTQYF

j_gene: TRBJ1-1
v_gene: TRBV29-1
d_gene: TRBD1
CDR3aa: CSVEDLLGTVEAFF

j_gene: TRBJ1-2
v_gene: TRBV4-1
d_gene: NA
CDR3aa: CASSQPDGSGYTF

j_gene: TRBJ2-5
v_gene: TRBV12-3/TRBV12-4
d_gene: TRBD2
CDR3aa: CASRSEGLAVQETQYF

j_gene: TRBJ1-2
v_gene: TRBV9
d_gene: NA
CDR3aa: CASSVAGGVYGYTF

j_gene: TRBJ2-7
v_gene: TRBV5-1
d_gene: NA
CDR3aa: CASSLAGGQGRNYEQYF

j_gene: TRBJ2-7
v_gene: TRBV28
d_gene: TRBD2
CDR3aa: CASRRAGGDEQYF

j_gene: TRBJ2-7
v_gene: TRBV7-9
d_gene: NA
CDR3aa: CASSLRGTESYEQYF

j_gene: TRBJ1-2
v_gene: TRBV27
d_gene: NA
CDR3aa: CASSFTRQRDYTF

j_gene: TRBJ2-7
v_gene: TRBV12-3/TRBV12-4
d_gene: TRBD1
CDR3aa: CASTPGQGYYEQYF

j_gene: TRBJ1-6
v_gene: TRBV12-3/TRBV12-4
d_gene: NA
CDR3aa: CASSPQQAPSPLHF

j_gene: TRBJ2-1
v_gene: TRBV5-1
d_gene: TRBD2
CDR3aa: CASSLTGGQGSYNEQFF

j_gene: TRBJ2-7
v_gene: TRBV7-9
d_gene: TRBD1
CDR3aa: CASSPGQSEQYF

j_gene: TRBJ1-2
v_gene: TRBV20-1
d_gene: NA
CDR3aa: CSARGREPNYGYTF